A single sample gave rise to the 27 T cell receptor beta chains below, sequenced in a study of shared clonotypes between healthy human individuals. The assay was immunoSEQ multiplex PCR, and TCRdb's table has in-frame clones only and misses some. The sample shows about 2 million clones, about 95% of them seen only once. Naive CD8 cells lacked CD45RO, underwent positive selection for CCR7 and left out terminally differentiated effector memory CD45RA+ cells. The sample consisted of naive CD8+ T cells sorted from blood. The receptors stem from a young man in good health.

V gene TRBV19 combines with J gene TRBJ2-3; D ambiguous. The CDR3 contains 10 residues. Trimming pared 8 bases from V and 6 bases from J, leaving 6 bases between. Germline assignment: CDR1 LNHDA and CDR2 SQIVND (reference sequence). CDR3 loop: CASGIDTQYF. The CDR3 DNA reads TGTGCCAGTGGGATTGATACGCAGTATTTT.

The gene calls are TRBV6-1 and TRBJ1-5; no definite D call. Trimming took off 6 bases at V and 5 bases at J, with 5 bases between the two ends. Germline V gives CDR1 MNHNS, CDR2 SASEGT. This CDR3 comprises 11 residues. CDR3 sequence (DNA): TGTGCCAGCAGAGATTATCAGCCCCAGCATTTT. It codes for CASRDYQPQHF.

V usage is TRBV4-1 and J usage is TRBJ2-4, with D possibly TRBD2 on 5 matching bases. Germline V gene data show CDR1 as MGHRA and CDR2 as YSYEKL. This CDR3 is 17 amino acids long. V lost 0 bases and J lost 1, with 13 bases in between. Written as DNA, the CDR3 is TGCGCCAGCAGCCAAGAGTCCGGGGATCGGGCCAAAAACATTCAGTACTTC. This translates into CASSQESGDRAKNIQYF.

This chain uses TRBV5-6 with TRBJ2-5, with D tentatively TRBD1 or TRBD2 (5 bases each). CDR1 and CDR2 (germline): SGHDT, YYEEEE. Deletions cut 3 bases from V and 7 bases from J, with 16 bases between. This CDR3 comprises 14 residues. CDR3: CASSSRDEPGTQYF. CDR3 DNA sequence: TGTGCCAGCAGCTCAAGGGACGAACCTGGGACCCAGTACTTC.

This clone was counted once. The V call is TRBV10-1, the J call TRBJ2-1, with TRBD2 identical over 8 bases. The trim removed 0 bases at V and 4 bases at J, leaving 5 bases unmatched. The CDR3 runs 16 residues. Germline V gene sequence: CDR1 WNHNN, CDR2 SYGVQD (reference sequence). The CDR3 reads CASSESVLAAYNEQFF. The CDR3 DNA reads TGCGCCAGCAGTGAGTCTGTACTAGCGGCTTACAATGAGCAGTTCTTC.

The gene calls are TRBV5-5 and TRBJ1-1; a weak D match, TRBD1 (5 bases). The V end lost 4 bases, the J end lost 11 bases, and 24 bases lay between the germline ends. The germline V gene has CDR1 SGHKS and CDR2 YYEKEE (reference sequence). The CDR3 is made up of 15 amino acids. DNA of the CDR3: TGTGCCAGCAGCCAACTAAAGACAGCCTCCCCTTCTGCTTTCTTT. Residues: CASSQLKTASPSAFF.

This clone was detected many times. The genes are TRBV29-1 and TRBJ2-7, with D possibly being TRBD2 (6 bases). This CDR3 comprises 15 residues. The V end lost 2 bases, the J end lost 6 bases, and 20 bases lay between the germline ends. CDR1 and CDR2 from the germline V gene are SQVTM and ANQGSEA. CDR3 coding DNA: TGCAGCGTTGAACAAGGCGGGATAGGGGTCTCCGAGCAGTACTTC. Encoded protein: CSVEQGGIGVSEQYF.

This chain joins TRBV6-5 and TRBJ1-2, with 9 positions matching TRBD1. V lost 2 bases and J lost 8; bases outside the gene matches: 6. CDR3 length: 14 amino acids. CDR1 is MNHEY and CDR2 is SVGAGI in the germline V gene. Here the CDR3 reads CASSYQQGARGYTF. CDR3 bases: TGTGCCAGCAGTTACCAACAGGGGGCAAGAGGCTACACCTTC.

This rearrangement joins TRBV5-6 to TRBJ1-1, with a weak D call TRBD1 (6 bases). Trimming took off 4 bases at V and 8 bases at J, with 9 bases between the two ends. Germline V gene lookup returns CDR1 SGHDT and CDR2 YYEEEE. The CDR3 loop spans 11 amino acids. CDR3 amino acids: CASSGGTEAFF. The CDR3 nucleotides read TGTGCCAGCAGCGGGGGCACAGAAGCTTTCTTT.

The chain couples TRBV5-6 to TRBJ2-4; TRBD2 aligns across 10 bases. The length of the CDR3 is 15 residues. Germline V CDR1 and CDR2: SGHDT, YYEEEE. J was trimmed by 7 bases and V by 0 bases; bases with no gene match: 4. The CDR3 bases are TGTGCCAGCAGCTTGGATAGCGGGGGGAGGAACATTCAGTACTTC. Protein: CASSLDSGGRNIQYF.

The CDR3 DNA sequence: TGTGCCATCAGTGTTAGGGGCGGAGACCAAGAGACCCAGTACTTC. This gives the protein CAISVRGGDQETQYF. The rearrangement joins TRBV10-3 to TRBJ2-5; D is possibly TRBD1 (5 bases). The CDR3 runs to 15 residues. Germline CDR1 ENHRY, CDR2 SYGVKD. The V end was cut by 4 bases, the J end by 0 bases, with 12 bases between.

V gene TRBV9 combines with J gene TRBJ1-1; unclear D gene. Deletions cut 3 bases from V and 5 bases from J, with 11 bases between. Germline CDR1 SGDLS, CDR2 YYNGEE. The CDR3 is made up of 13 amino acids. The CDR3 spells CASSGLTGTEAFF. CDR3 nucleotide sequence: TGTGCCAGCAGCGGATTAACGGGAACTGAAGCTTTCTTT.

This chain connects TRBV29-1 to TRBJ2-5, with TRBD1 identical over 10 bases. Germline CDR1 reads SQVTM; CDR2 reads ANQGSEA. This CDR3 has 15 residues. V gave up 3 bases and J gave up 5 bases; unmatched junction bases: 9. This CDR3 is CSVEGDRGLGETQYF. CDR3 nucleotide sequence: TGCAGCGTTGAGGGGGACAGGGGTCTGGGGGAGACCCAGTACTTC.

J is TRBJ1-1 and V is TRBV18, with D tentatively TRBD1 (5 bases). Germline V gene sequence: CDR1 KGHSH, CDR2 LQKENI. The V and J ends lost 1 base and 1 base respectively, with 16 bases between them. The CDR3 covers 17 residues. The CDR3 DNA is TGTGCCAGCTCACCACTTAGGCCGAGTGGGGCGAACACTGAAGCTTTCTTT. Translated, it gives CASSPLRPSGANTEAFF.

This clone was counted a single time. The chain uses TRBV9 and TRBJ2-3; D gene unclear. V was cut by 4 bases and J by 6 bases, with 6 bases left in between. The CDR3 consists of 11 residues. Germline assignment: CDR1 SGDLS and CDR2 YYNGEE. The CDR3 sequence is CASSLADTQYF. The CDR3 DNA sequence: TGTGCCAGCAGCCTGGCGGATACGCAGTATTTT. The whole variable domain, remainder taken from reference TRBV9 and TRBJ2-3, is DSGVTQTPKHLITATGQRVTLRCSPRSGDLSVYWYQQSLDQGLQFLIQYYNGEERAKGNILERFSAQQFPDLHSELNLSSLELGDSALYFCASSLADTQYFGPGTRLTVL.

The sample holds one count of this clone. The rearrangement uses TRBV7-9 and TRBJ2-1, with no clear D. V shed 0 bases and J shed 8 bases, with 8 bases lying between them. The V gene's germline CDR1 is SEHNR and CDR2 FQNEAQ (reference sequence). CDR3 length equals 13 residues. In nucleotides, the CDR3 is TGTGCCAGCAGCTTAGCGGTTTGGGATGAGCAGTTCTTC. This translates into CASSLAVWDEQFF. The whole variable domain, remainder taken from reference TRBV7-9 and TRBJ2-1, is DTGVSQNPRHKITKRGQNVTFRCDPISEHNRLYWYRQTLGQGPEFLTYFQNEAQLEKSRLLSDRFSAERPKGSFSTLEIQRTEQGDSAMYLCASSLAVWDEQFFGPGTRLTVL.

This clone was recorded only once. This chain links TRBV7-9 with TRBJ2-3, with a weak D call TRBD2 (5 bases). Per germline, CDR1 SEHNR and CDR2 FQNEAQ (reference sequence). The CDR3 runs 14 residues. V was trimmed by 1 base and J by 4 bases, leaving 9 bases between them. CDR3 amino acids: CASSLGLAPDTQYF. DNA of the CDR3: TGTGCCAGCAGCTTAGGCCTAGCCCCAGATACGCAGTATTTT.

The J gene is TRBJ2-1, the V gene TRBV27; possible D gene TRBD2, 6 bases. This CDR3 comprises 13 residues. Trimming shortened V by 6 bases and J by 10 bases, and 16 bases separated the two germline ends. Per germline, CDR1 MNHEY and CDR2 SMNVEV (reference sequence). CDR3 in DNA: TGTGCCAGCAGCCCGGGACTGATCTTAGAGCAGTTCTTC. Its protein is CASSPGLILEQFF.

The chain is built from TRBV11-2 and TRBJ1-6; the D is unclear. V shed 4 bases and J shed 8 bases, with 6 bases lying between them. The CDR3 runs 12 residues. The germline gives CDR1 SGHAT, CDR2 FQNNGV. The CDR3 sequence: CASSSADSPLHF. DNA for the CDR3: TGTGCCAGCAGCTCCGCTGATTCACCCCTCCACTTT. Together with reference TRBV11-2 and TRBJ1-6, the CDR3 gives the full variable domain: EAGVAQSPRYKIIEKRQSVAFWCNPISGHATLYWYQQILGQGPKLLIQFQNNGVVDDSQLPKDRFSAERLKGVDSTLKIQPAKLEDSAVYLCASSSADSPLHFGNGTRLTVT.

This clone has only a few counts. The chain joins TRBV13 to TRBJ1-2, with D possibly matching TRBD1 (6 bases). This CDR3 comprises 14 residues. Deletions cut 5 bases from V and 8 bases from J, with 18 bases between. Germline V gene data show CDR1 as PRHDT and CDR2 as FYEKMQ (reference sequence). In nucleotides, the CDR3 is TGTGCCAGCAGCGTGAAGGGGGGGCCTCTGGGCTACACCTTC. Encoded protein: CASSVKGGPLGYTF.

V gene TRBV2 combines with J gene TRBJ1-1, with D tentatively TRBD1 (6 bases). Germline V gene lookup returns CDR1 SNHLY and CDR2 FYNNEI. V gave up 9 bases and J gave up 3 bases, with 11 bases separating them. CDR3 length equals 12 residues. This CDR3 is CARKGGYTEAFF. Written as DNA, the CDR3 is TGTGCCAGGAAGGGGGGGTACACTGAAGCTTTCTTT.

V and J are TRBV6-5 and TRBJ1-1, with no clear D. This CDR3 spans 13 amino acids. V lost 7 bases and J lost 1, with 10 bases in between. Germline V gives CDR1 MNHEY, CDR2 SVGAGI. CDR3 loop: CASTLEWNTEAFF. CDR3 sequence (DNA): TGTGCCAGCACCCTCGAGTGGAACACTGAAGCTTTCTTT.

With respect to this clone: This same CDR3 is encoded by further DNA sequences in the sample. The gene calls are TRBV29-1 and TRBJ2-3; 10 positions match TRBD1. The CDR3 runs 13 residues. Germline CDR1 and CDR2: SQVTM and ANQGSEA. The ends lost 6 bases at V and 1 base at J; junction bases unmatched: 1. CDR3: CSVDRGGTDTQYF. The CDR3 region has the DNA TGCAGCGTGGACAGGGGGGGCACAGATACGCAGTATTTT.

This clone came up once. The chain couples TRBV9 to TRBJ2-1; D is perhaps TRBD1 or TRBD2 (10 bases each). Germline CDR1 SGDLS, CDR2 YYNGEE. CDR3 length equals 20 residues. Trimming left V 1 base short and J 10 bases short, with 33 bases between. CDR3 nucleotides: TGTGCCAGCAGCGTACCCATAAACAGACAGGGGGCAGGACTAGCGGAAGAGCAGTTCTTC. It encodes CASSVPINRQGAGLAEEQFF. The variable domain in full, with the rest retrieved from reference TRBV9 and TRBJ2-1, is DSGVTQTPKHLITATGQRVTLRCSPRSGDLSVYWYQQSLDQGLQFLIQYYNGEERAKGNILERFSAQQFPDLHSELNLSSLELGDSALYFCASSVPINRQGAGLAEEQFFGPGTRLTVL.

The chain couples TRBV4-1 to TRBJ2-7; D unclear. Germline V lookup: CDR1 MGHRA, CDR2 YSYEKL. V was cut by 0 bases and J by 4 bases, with 19 bases left in between. This CDR3 has 17 amino acids. CDR3 sequence (DNA): TGCGCCAGCAGCCAAGAAGAGAGAGAAAATTTCGGGTACGAGCAGTACTTC. Protein product: CASSQEERENFGYEQYF.

This rearrangement joins TRBV7-2 to TRBJ1-2, with D perhaps matching TRBD1 (5 bases). Germline V gene sequence: CDR1 SGHTA, CDR2 FQGNSA. The CDR3 loop spans 13 amino acids. V shed 8 bases and J shed 11 bases, with 21 bases lying between them. This CDR3 reads CASSTGPTGEYTF. The CDR3 region has the DNA TGTGCCAGCTCAACGGGACCGACCGGGGAGTACACCTTC.

This rearrangement joins TRBV19 to TRBJ2-2; TRBD2 is a possible D gene (5 bases). V lost 5 bases and J 4 bases, leaving 17 bases between the germline ends. The germline V gene encodes CDR1 LNHDA and CDR2 SQIVND (reference sequence). This CDR3 comprises 16 residues. The CDR3 region is CASSPGLGLLTGELFF. In DNA, the CDR3 is TGTGCCAGTAGTCCCGGCCTAGGACTTCTCACCGGGGAGCTGTTTTTT.